This T cell receptor beta chain was identified during a study of circulating CD8 cells and anti-PD-1 response in melanoma (dated by TCRdb to the early 2020s). General notes on the study: Nivolumab was given to patients intravenously at 3 mg/kg every 2 weeks. PD-1 on on-treatment samples was detected using a biotinylated anti-human IgG4 antibody. A total of about 11 melanoma patients were included in the TCR repertoire analysis, 4 of them responders and 7 non-responders. Responders were defined as patients showing complete or partial responses, and non-responders as patients showing stable or progressive disease (RECIST v1.1). Of the approximately 13 patients in the melanoma cohort, anti-PD-1 was received as first-line therapy by seven patients, and prior targeted therapy or immunotherapy had been received by six patients. What the study reported, not specific to this receptor: The cohort mixed treatment-naive and previously treated patients, which the authors noted could influence results. Because of limited material, replicates were generally not included when the experiments were performed. Tumor material was not accessible, so tumor reactivity was assessed by peptide assays on expanded sorted subsets instead. Between subsets, repertoires were largely private, with fewer than 7% of TRB clonotypes shared at M1, and the highest sharing was seen between DPOS and TIGIT. The DNEG repertoire had the highest diversity, the PD-1 and DPOS repertoires had similar and higher clonality, and the TIGIT repertoires had the lowest diversity. The published TCR repertoire comparisons relied only on baseline and M1 samples from a small cohort that had few responders.

Using a BD FACSAria II cell sorter, four subsets defined by PD-1 and/or TIGIT were sorted from live CD3+CD8+TCRalphabeta+ cells. Circulating CD8 T cells were sorted into four subsets by PD-1 and TIGIT expression to characterize their relevance to anti-PD-1 therapy response. For every sorted CD8 T-cell subset, sequencing covered both the TCR alpha and the TCR beta chains. Peripheral blood was collected at three points: before the first anti-PD-1 injection, after two injections and after four injections. PBMCs were isolated immediately by Ficoll gradient centrifugation. Until use, PBMCs were stored frozen in liquid nitrogen in RPMI containing 20% FCS and approximately 9.4% DMSO. After thawing, PBMCs were stained with a viability dye and with antibodies against CD3, CD8alpha, TCRalphabeta, PD-1 and TIGIT. The RNeasy Kit was used to extract total RNA, and all samples had a RIN greater than 7. This clonotype counts as medium-sized (0.01 to 0.1%). Its antigen has not been determined. One base away there is no much larger clone; base qualities are not given.

The sample was run on a NextSeq 500. The QIAseq Immune Repertoire RNA Library Kit, Human TCR Panel was used to prepare TCR libraries from about 14 ng of total RNA. TCR libraries were sequenced on an Illumina NextSeq with a Mid Output V2 kit, using asymmetric 261x41 paired-end reads. Every TCR library was diluted down to around 4 nM, then pooled, denatured and loaded at approximately 1 pM. The authors' pipeline ran thus. TCR FASTQ files were processed in the QIAGEN GeneGlobe Data Analysis Center, with downstream analysis in R 3.5.2. To get clonality, Shannon entropy was normalized by the log of the number of unique productive sequences and the result was subtracted from one. Within each subset, Fisher exact tests at 5% FDR identified TRA or TRB clonotypes differing in abundance between baseline and M1. Differentially abundant clonotypes were categorized as emerging, expanding, contracting or non-expanding/contracting. Morisita's overlap index was used to measure repertoire overlap between patients. TCRdb handled the public reads itself, with Q25 trimming in fastp and clone calling in MiXCR, and kept productive beta chains. Each entry merges the rows of one CDR3 protein and shows their most common DNA and genes. The V and J calls and clone size come from TCRdb's table, not from the authors' own analysis. Recorded for this sample are a few hundred distinct CDR3 sequences; 6.2% of them occurred a single time. 15% to 20% of the sample comes from the top ten.

This receptor was identified in a human donor with melanoma. This sample comprised CD8+ T cells from PBMCs, obtained at baseline or after one month of anti-PD-1 therapy (not recorded which).

The nucleotides are TGTGCCAGCAGACCTGGGACAGAAGAGACCCAGTACTTC. This gives the protein CASRPGTEETQYF. The chain employs TRBV5-4 and TRBJ2-5, with TRBD1 matching 7 junction bases. From V the trimming removes 5 bases and from J it removes 3 bases, while the gene matches leave 4 bases of the junction unaccounted for. Including cysteine and phenylalanine, the CDR3 has 13 amino acids. Of all the DNA, just the CDR3 is kept, 39 bases in frame from base 1. The germline V gene (reference sequence) supplies CDR1 SGHNT and CDR2 YYREEE.